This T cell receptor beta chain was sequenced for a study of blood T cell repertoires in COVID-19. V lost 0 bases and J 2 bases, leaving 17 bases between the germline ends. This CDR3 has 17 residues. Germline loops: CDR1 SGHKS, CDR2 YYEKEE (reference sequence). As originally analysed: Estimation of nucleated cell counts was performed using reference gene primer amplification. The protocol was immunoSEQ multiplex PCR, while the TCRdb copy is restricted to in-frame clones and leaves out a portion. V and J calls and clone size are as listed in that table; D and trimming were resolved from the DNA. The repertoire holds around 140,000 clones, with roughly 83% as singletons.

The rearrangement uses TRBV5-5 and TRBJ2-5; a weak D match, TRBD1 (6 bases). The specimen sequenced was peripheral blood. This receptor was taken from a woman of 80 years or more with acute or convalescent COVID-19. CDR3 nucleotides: TGTGCCAGCAGCTTGGAGGATCGGAGACAGGTACAAGAGACCCAGTACTTC. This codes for CASSLEDRRQVQETQYF.